A selection of T cell receptor beta chains follows, all from one sample in a study of response to subunit inactivated influenza vaccine. MiXCR, applied by TCRdb to the RT-PCR reads, yields one record per CDR3 protein. The sample shows 560,000 or so distinct CDR3 sequences, less than 10% of them seen only once. The sequenced sample was PBMCs from blood, obtained around 25 months after vaccination. The receptors were gathered from a man in his fifties or sixties who received an inactivated influenza vaccine. Each CDR3 is given with its conserved first and last residue. A D gene is named only where the DNA matches it firmly. A clone size is listed for some rows: how often the clone was seen (once, few, many), or a class if it is expanded.

TRBV19	.	12	.	TRBJ1-1	CASSIEHTEAFF	TGTGCCAGTAGTATCGAGCACACTGAAGCTTTCTTT
TRBV7-3	.	14	few	TRBJ2-1	CASSLSNSNNEQFF	TGTGCCAGCAGCTTAAGCAATTCGAACAATGAGCAGTTCTTC
TRBV29-1	.	13	few	TRBJ2-5	CSVGSRVAETQYF	TGCAGCGTTGGGTCCAGGGTGGCGGAGACCCAGTACTTC
TRBV29-1	.	13	.	TRBJ1-2	CSVRLGRVAGDTF	TGCAGCGTCCGCTTGGGCAGGGTGGCGGGGGACACCTTC
TRBV29-1	.	14	many	TRBJ2-3	CSAGAGDLTDTQYF	TGCAGCGCTGGAGCGGGCGACCTCACAGATACGCAGTATTTT
TRBV5-1	.	14	.	TRBJ2-2	CASSLFVDTGELFF	TGCGCCAGCAGCTTGTTCGTGGACACCGGGGAGCTGTTTTTT
TRBV10-3	.	14	.	TRBJ1-2	CAISESLTDYGYTF	TGTGCCATCAGTGAGTCGCTGACAGACTATGGCTACACCTTC
TRBV20-1	.	13	many	TRBJ1-3	CSARRGFGNTIYF	TGCAGTGCTAGAAGGGGGTTTGGAAACACCATATATTTT
TRBV11-1	TRBD1	18	.	TRBJ2-3	CASSLALVGQGPQDTQYF	TGTGCCAGCAGCTTAGCGCTGGTTGGACAGGGACCCCAAGATACGCAGTATTTT
TRBV6-2/TRBV6-3	.	15	.	TRBJ2-2	CASTDRGMNTGELFF	TGTGCCAGTACCGATCGGGGGATGAACACCGGGGAGCTGTTTTTT
TRBV9	.	13	many	TRBJ2-7	CASSVAAIGEQYF	TGTGCCAGCAGCGTAGCGGCCATAGGGGAGCAGTACTTC
TRBV20-1	.	14	many	TRBJ1-1	CSARFGGKATEAFF	TGCAGTGCTAGATTCGGAGGGAAGGCCACTGAAGCTTTCTTT
TRBV29-1	.	15	few	TRBJ2-3	CSVDLMDSFTDTQYF	TGCAGCGTTGATTTGATGGACAGCTTCACAGATACGCAGTATTTT
TRBV24-1	TRBD1	14	few	TRBJ2-7	CATSDAGTGWEQYF	TGTGCCACCAGTGATGCCGGGACAGGGTGGGAGCAGTACTTC
TRBV7-2	.	17	few	TRBJ2-3	CASSPGRAGQHTDTQYF	TGTGCCAGCAGCCCCGGAAGAGCGGGCCAGCACACAGATACGCAGTATTTT
TRBV20-1	TRBD1	13	few	TRBJ2-5	CSARGTGPETQYF	TGCAGTGCTAGAGGGACAGGGCCTGAGACCCAGTACTTC
TRBV29-1	TRBD2	13	few	TRBJ2-7	CSATPGLASEQYF	TGCAGCGCTACACCGGGACTAGCTTCCGAGCAGTACTTC
TRBV12-3/TRBV12-4	TRBD2	12	many	TRBJ2-1	CASSASGWEQFF	TGTGCCAGCAGTGCTAGCGGTTGGGAGCAGTTCTTC
TRBV7-9	.	15	.	TRBJ2-4	CASTKKTGAKNIQYF	TGTGCCAGCACCAAAAAAACGGGAGCCAAAAACATTCAGTACTTC
TRBV20-1	.	14	.	TRBJ2-7	CSAVSSGQGWEQYF	TGCAGTGCCGTATCAAGCGGGCAGGGATGGGAGCAGTACTTC